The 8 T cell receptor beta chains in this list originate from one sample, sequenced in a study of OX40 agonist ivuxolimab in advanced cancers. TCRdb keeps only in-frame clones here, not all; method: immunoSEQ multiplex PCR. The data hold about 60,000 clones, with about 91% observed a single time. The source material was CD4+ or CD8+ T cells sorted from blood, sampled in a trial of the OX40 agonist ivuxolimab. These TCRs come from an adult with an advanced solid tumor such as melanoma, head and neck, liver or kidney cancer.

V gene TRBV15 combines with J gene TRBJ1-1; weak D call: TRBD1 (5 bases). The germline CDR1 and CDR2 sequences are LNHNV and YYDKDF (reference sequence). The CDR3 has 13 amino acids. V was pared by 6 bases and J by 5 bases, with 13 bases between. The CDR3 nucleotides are TGTGCCACCAGTGGCCAGGGAGGGACTGAAGCTTTCTTT. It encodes CATSGQGGTEAFF.

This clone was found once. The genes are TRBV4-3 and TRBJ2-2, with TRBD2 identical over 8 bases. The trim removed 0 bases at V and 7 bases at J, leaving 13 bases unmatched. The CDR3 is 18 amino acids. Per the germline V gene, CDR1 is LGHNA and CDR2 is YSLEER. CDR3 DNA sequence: TGCGCCAGCAGCCAAGATCGTTGGGGACTAGGCTTGGGCGGGGAGCTGTTTTTT. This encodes CASSQDRWGLGLGGELFF.

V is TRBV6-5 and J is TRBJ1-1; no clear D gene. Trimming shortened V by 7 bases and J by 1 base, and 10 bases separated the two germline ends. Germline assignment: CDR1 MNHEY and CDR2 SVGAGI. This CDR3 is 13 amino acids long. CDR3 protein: CASIRPGNTEAFF. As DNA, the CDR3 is TGTGCCAGCATTCGCCCGGGGAACACTGAAGCTTTCTTT.

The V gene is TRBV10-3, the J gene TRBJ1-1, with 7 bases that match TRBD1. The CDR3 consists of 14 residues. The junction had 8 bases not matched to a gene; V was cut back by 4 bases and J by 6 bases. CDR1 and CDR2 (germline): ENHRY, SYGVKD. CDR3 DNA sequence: TGTGCCATCAGTGTAGGGCAGGGGGGGTCTGAAGCTTTCTTT. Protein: CAISVGQGGSEAFF.

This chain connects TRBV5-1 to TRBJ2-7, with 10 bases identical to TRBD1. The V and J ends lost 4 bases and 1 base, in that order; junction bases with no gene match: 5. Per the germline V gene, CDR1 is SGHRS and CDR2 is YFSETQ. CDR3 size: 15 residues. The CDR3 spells CASSPPGQGSYEQYF. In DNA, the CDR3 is TGCGCCAGCAGCCCACCGGGACAGGGGTCCTACGAGCAGTACTTC.

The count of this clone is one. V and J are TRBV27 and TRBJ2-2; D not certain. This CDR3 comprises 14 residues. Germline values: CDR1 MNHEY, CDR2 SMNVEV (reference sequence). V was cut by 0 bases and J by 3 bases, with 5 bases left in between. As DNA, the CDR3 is TGTGCCAGCAGTTTATCCGCATACACCGGGGAGCTGTTTTTT. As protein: CASSLSAYTGELFF.

The CDR3 region has the DNA TGCAGTGCTAGACTCCACGAGCAGTACTTC. Translation: CSARLHEQYF. The chain couples TRBV20-1 to TRBJ2-7, with unresolved D. Germline V CDR1 and CDR2: DFQATT, SNEGSKA (reference sequence). The CDR3 sequence is 10 residues long. V gave up 2 bases and J gave up 5 bases, with 4 bases separating them.

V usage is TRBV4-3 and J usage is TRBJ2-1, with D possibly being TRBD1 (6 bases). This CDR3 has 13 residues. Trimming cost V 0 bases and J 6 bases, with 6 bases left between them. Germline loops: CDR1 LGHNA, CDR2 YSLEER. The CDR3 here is CASSQEGGNEQFF. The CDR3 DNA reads TGCGCCAGCAGCCAAGAAGGGGGCAATGAGCAGTTCTTC.